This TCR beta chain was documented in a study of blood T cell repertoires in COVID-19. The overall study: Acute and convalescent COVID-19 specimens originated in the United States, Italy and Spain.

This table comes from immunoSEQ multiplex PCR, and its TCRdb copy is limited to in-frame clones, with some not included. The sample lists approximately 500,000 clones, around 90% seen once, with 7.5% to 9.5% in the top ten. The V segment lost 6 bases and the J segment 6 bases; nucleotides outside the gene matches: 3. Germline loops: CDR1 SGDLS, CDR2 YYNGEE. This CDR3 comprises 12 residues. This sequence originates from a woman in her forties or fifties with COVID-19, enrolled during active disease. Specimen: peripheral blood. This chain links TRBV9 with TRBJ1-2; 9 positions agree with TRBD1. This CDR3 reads CASTRDRDGYTF. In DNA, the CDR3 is TGTGCCAGCACCCGGGACAGGGATGGCTACACCTTC.